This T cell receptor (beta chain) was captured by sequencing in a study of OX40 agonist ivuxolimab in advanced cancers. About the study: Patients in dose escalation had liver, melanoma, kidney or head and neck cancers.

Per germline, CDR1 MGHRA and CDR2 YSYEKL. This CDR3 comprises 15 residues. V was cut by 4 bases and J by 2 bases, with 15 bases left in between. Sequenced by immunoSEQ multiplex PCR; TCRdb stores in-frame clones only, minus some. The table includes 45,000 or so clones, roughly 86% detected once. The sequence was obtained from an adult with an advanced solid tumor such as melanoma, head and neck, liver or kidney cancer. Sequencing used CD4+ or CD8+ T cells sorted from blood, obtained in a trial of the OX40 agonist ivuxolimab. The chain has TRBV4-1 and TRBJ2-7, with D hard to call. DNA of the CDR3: TGCGCCAGCAGCCTTCGGGCCCTGGGTGCCTACGAGCAGTACTTC. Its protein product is CASSLRALGAYEQYF.